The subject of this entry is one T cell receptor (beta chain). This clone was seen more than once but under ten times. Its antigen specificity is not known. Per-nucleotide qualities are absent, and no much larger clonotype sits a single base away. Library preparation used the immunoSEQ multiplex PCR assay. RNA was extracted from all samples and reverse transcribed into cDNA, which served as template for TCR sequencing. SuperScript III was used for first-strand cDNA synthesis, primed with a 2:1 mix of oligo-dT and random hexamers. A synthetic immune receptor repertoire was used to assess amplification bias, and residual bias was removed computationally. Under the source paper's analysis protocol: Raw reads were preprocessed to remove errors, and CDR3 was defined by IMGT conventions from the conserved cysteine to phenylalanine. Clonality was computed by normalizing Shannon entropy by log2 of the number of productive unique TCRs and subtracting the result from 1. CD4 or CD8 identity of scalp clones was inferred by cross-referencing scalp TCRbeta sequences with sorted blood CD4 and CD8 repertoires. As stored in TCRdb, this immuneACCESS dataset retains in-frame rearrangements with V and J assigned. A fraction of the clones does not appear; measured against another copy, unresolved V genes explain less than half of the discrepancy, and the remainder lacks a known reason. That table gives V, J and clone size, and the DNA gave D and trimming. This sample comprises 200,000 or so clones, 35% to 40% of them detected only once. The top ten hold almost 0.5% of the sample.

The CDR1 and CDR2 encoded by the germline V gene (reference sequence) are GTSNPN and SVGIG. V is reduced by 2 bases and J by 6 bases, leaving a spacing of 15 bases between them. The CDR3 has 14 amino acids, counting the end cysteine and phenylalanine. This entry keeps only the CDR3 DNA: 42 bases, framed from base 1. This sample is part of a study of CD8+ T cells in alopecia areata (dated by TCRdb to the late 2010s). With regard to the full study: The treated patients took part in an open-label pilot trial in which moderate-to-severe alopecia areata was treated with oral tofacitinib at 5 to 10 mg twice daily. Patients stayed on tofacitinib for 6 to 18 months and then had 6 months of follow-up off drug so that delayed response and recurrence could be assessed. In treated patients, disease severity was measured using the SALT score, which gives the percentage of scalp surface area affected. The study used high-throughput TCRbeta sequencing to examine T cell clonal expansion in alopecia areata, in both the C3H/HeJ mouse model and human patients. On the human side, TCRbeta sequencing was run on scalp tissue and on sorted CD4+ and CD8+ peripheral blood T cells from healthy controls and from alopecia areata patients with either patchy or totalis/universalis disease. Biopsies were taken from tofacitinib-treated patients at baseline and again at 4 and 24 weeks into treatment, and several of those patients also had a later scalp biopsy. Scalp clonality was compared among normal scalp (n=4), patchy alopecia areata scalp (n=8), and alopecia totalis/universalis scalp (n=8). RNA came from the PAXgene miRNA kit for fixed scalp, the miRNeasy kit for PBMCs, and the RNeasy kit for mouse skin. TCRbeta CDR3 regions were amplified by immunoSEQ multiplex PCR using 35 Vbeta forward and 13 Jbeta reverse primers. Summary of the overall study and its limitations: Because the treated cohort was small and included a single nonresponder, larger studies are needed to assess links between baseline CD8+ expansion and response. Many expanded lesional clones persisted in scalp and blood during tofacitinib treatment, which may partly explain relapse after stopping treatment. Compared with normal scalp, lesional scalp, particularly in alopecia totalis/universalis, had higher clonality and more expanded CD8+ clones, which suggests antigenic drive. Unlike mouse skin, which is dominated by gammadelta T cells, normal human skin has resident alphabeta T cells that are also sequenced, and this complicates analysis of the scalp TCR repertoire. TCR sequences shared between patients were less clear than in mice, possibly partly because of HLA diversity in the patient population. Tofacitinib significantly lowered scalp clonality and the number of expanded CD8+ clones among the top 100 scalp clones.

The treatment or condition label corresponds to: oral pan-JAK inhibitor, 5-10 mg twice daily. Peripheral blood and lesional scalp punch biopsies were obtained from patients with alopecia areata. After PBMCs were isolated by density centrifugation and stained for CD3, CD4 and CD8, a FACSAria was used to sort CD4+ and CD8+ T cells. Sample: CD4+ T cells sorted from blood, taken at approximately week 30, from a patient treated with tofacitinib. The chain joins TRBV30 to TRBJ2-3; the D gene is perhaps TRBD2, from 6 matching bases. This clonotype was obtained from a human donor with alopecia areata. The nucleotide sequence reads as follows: TGTGCCTGGAGTCCGAGGGAGGCCTACGATACGCAGTATTTT. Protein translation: CAWSPREAYDTQYF. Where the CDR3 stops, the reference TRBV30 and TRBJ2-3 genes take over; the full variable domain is SQTIHQWPATLVQPVGSPLSLECTVEGTSNPNLYWYRQAAGRGLQLLFYSVGIGQISSEVPQNLSASRPQDRQFILSSKKLLLSDSGFYLCAWSPREAYDTQYFGPGTRLTVL.